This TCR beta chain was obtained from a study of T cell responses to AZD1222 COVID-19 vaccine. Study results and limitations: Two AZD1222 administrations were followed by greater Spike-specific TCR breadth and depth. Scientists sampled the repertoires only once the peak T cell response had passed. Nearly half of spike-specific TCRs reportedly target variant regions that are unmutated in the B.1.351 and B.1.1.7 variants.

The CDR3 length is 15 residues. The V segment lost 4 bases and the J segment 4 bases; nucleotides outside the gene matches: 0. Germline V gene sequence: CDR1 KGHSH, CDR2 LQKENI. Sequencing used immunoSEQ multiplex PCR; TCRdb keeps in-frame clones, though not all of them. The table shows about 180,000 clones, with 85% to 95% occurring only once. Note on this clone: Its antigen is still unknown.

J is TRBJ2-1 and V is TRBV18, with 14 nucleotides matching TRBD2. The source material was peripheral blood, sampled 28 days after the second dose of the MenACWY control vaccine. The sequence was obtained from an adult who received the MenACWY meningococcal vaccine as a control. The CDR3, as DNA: TGTGCCAGCTCACGGACTAGCGGGGGGTACAATGAGCAGTTCTTC. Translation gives CASSRTSGGYNEQFF.